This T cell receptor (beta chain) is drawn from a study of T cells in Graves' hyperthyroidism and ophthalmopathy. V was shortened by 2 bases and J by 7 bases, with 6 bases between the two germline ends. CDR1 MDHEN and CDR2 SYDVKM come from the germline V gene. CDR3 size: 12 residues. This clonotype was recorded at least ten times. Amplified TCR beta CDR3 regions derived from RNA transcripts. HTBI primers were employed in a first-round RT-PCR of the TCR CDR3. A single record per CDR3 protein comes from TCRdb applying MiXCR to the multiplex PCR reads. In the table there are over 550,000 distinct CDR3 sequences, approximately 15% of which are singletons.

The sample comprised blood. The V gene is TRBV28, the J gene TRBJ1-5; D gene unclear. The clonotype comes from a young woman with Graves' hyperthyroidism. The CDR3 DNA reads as TGTGCCAGCAGTTTAAGGCGGCAGCCCCAGCATTTT. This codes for CASSLRRQPQHF.